This TCR beta chain came from a study of cytomegalovirus exposure and HLA in healthy donors. A few counts support this clone. Germline V lookup: CDR1 SEHNR, CDR2 FQNEAQ (reference sequence). V lost 2 bases to trimming and J lost 3 bases; unmatched junction nucleotides: 6. The CDR3 sequence is 17 residues long. It was with 60 Vbeta and 13 Jbeta primers that the PCR ran. This table comes from immunoSEQ multiplex PCR, and its TCRdb copy is limited to in-frame clones, with some not included. Counted here are about 170,000 clones, approximately 80% occurring once; the ten biggest clones make up 4% to 5%. The sequenced sample consisted of PBMCs. This TCR derives from a woman aged 18-29 years in good health and CMV-seropositive. The chain couples TRBV7-9 to TRBJ2-1; the match to TRBD1 covers 11 bases. The CDR3 DNA sequence: TGTGCCAGCAGCTTACTTCGGACAGGGGGCTTCTACAATGAGCAGTTCTTC. Protein: CASSLLRTGGFYNEQFF.